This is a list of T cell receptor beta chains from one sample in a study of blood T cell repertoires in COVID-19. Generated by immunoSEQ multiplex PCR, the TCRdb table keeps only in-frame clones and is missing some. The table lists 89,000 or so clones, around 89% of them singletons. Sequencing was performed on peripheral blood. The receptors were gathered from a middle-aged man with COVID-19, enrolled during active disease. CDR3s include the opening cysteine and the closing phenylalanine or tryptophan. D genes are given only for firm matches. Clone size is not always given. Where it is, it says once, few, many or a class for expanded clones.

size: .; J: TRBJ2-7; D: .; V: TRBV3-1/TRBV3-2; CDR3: CASYGGSGEQYF; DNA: TGTGCCAGCTATGGTGGTAGCGGCGAGCAGTACTTC
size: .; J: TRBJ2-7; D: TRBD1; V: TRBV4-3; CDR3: CASSKGTGGYEQYF; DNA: TGCGCCAGCAGCAAGGGGACAGGAGGCTACGAGCAGTACTTC
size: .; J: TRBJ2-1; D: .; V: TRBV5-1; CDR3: CASSLVAGSSYNEQFF; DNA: TGCGCCAGCAGCTTGGTTGCGGGGAGCTCCTACAATGAGCAGTTCTTC
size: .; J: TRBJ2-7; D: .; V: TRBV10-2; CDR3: CASTGAYEQYF; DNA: TGCGCCAGCACGGGGGCCTACGAGCAGTACTTC
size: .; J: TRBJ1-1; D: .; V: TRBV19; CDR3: CASSGDNEAFF; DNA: TGTGCCAGTAGTGGGGACAATGAAGCTTTCTTT
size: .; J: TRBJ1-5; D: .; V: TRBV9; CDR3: CASSVDGGSNQPQHF; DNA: TGTGCCAGCAGCGTAGATGGGGGCAGCAATCAGCCCCAGCATTTT
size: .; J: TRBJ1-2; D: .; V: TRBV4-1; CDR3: CASSQDGQENGYTF; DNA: TGCGCCAGCAGCCAAGATGGCCAGGAAAATGGCTACACCTTC
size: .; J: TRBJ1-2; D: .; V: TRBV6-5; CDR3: CASRRDNGDYGYTF; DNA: TGTGCCAGCAGACGGGACAACGGGGACTATGGCTACACCTTC
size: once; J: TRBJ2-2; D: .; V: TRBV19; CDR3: CASSILTGELFF; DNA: TGTGCCAGTAGTATATTAACCGGGGAGCTGTTTTTT
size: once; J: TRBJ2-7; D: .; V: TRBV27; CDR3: CASSLTGPGYEQYF; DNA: TGTGCCAGCAGTCTGACAGGCCCCGGCTACGAGCAGTACTTC
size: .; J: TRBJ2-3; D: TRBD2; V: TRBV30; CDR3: CAWTRYWTSGGAASDTQYF; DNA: TGTGCCTGGACTAGATACTGGACTAGCGGGGGGGCCGCATCAGATACGCAGTATTTT
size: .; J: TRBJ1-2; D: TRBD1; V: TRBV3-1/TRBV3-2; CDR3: CASSQGGQGDYGYTF; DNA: TGTGCCAGCAGCCAAGGGGGACAGGGGGACTATGGCTACACCTTC
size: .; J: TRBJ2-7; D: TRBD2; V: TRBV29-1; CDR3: CSVGQQLSGGQYF; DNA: TGCAGCGTTGGCCAGCAACTTAGCGGGGGGCAGTACTTC
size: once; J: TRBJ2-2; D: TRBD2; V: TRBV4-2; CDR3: CASSPGSASGGLHTGELFF; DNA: TGTGCCAGCAGCCCGGGATCGGCTAGCGGGGGCCTCCACACCGGGGAGCTGTTTTTT
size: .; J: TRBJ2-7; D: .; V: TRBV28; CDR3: CASSLNGGEQYF; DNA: TGTGCCAGCAGTTTGAACGGGGGCGAGCAGTACTTC
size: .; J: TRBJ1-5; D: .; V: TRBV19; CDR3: CASSIERGFNQPQHF; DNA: TGTGCCAGTAGTATAGAGAGGGGGTTCAATCAGCCCCAGCATTTT
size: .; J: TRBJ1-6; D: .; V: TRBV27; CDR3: CASSLRQGGSPLHF; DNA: TGTGCCAGCAGCCTGAGGCAGGGAGGTTCACCCCTCCACTTT
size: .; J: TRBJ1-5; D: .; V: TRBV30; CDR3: CAWSITGRQPQHF; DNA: TGTGCCTGGAGTATAACAGGGCGGCAGCCCCAGCATTTT
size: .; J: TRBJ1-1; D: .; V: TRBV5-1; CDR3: CASSLEGARNTEAFF; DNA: TGCGCCAGCAGCTTGGAAGGGGCCCGGAACACTGAAGCTTTCTTT
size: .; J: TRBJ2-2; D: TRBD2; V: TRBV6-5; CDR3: CASDRGRNTGELFF; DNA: TGTGCCAGCGATCGCGGGAGGAACACCGGGGAGCTGTTTTTT
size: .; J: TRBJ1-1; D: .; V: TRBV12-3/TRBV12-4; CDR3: CASSRRREGAFF; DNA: TGTGCCAGCAGTCGACGGAGGGAAGGGGCTTTCTTT
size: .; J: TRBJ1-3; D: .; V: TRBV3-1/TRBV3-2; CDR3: CASSQVFLSGNTIYF; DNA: TGTGCCAGCAGCCAAGTTTTCTTATCTGGAAACACCATATATTTT
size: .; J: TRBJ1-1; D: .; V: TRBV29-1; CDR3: CSVEGGDTEAFF; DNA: TGCAGCGTTGAAGGGGGAGACACTGAAGCTTTCTTT
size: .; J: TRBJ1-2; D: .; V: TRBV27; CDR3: CASSPRRGYGYTF; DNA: TGTGCCAGCAGTCCCCGACGGGGCTATGGCTACACCTTC
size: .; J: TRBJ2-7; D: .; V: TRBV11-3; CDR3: CASSPNRGRTYEQYF; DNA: TGTGCCAGCAGCCCAAATCGGGGGAGAACCTACGAGCAGTACTTC
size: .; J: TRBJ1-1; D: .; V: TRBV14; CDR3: CASSQLGEGNTEAFF; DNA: TGTGCCAGCAGCCAGCTGGGAGAGGGGAACACTGAAGCTTTCTTT
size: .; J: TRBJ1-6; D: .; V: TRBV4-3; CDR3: CASSQDSGVSSPLHF; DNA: TGCGCCAGCAGCCAAGATTCAGGGGTTTCTTCACCCCTCCACTTT
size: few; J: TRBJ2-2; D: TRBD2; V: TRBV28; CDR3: CAVRGGPGELFF; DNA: TGTGCCGTTCGGGGGGGCCCCGGGGAGCTGTTTTTT
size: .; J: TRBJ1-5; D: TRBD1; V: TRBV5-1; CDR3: CASRPGQGNQPQHF; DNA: TGCGCCAGCAGGCCGGGACAGGGTAATCAGCCCCAGCATTTT
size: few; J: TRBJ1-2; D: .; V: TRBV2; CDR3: CASNPQGPQGYTF; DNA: TGTGCCAGCAACCCACAGGGACCGCAAGGCTACACCTTC
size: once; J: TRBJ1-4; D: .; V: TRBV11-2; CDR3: CASSFAGKLFF; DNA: TGTGCCAGCAGCTTTGCGGGAAAACTGTTTTTT
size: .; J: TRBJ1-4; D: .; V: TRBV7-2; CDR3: CASSLGLRNEKLFF; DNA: TGTGCCAGCAGCTTAGGGCTCCGTAATGAAAAACTGTTTTTT
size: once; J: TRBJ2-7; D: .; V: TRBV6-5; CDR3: CASSYSPVQGSYEQYF; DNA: TGTGCCAGCAGTTATTCGCCGGTACAGGGCTCCTACGAGCAGTACTTC
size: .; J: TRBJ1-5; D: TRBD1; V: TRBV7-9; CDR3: CASSQGTGNQPQHF; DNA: TGTGCCAGCAGCCAAGGGACAGGGAATCAGCCCCAGCATTTT
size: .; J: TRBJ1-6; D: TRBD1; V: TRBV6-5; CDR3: CASRNPTGGNSPLHF; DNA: TGTGCCAGCAGGAACCCAACAGGGGGGAATTCACCCCTCCACTTT
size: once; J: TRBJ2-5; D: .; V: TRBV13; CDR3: CASSYRDTSRQETQYF; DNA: TGTGCCAGCAGCTACCGGGACACGAGTAGGCAAGAGACCCAGTACTTC
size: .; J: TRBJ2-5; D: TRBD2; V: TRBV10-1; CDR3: CASTRAGLAGGSETQYF; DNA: TGCGCCAGCACCCGAGCGGGACTAGCGGGGGGGAGCGAGACCCAGTACTTC
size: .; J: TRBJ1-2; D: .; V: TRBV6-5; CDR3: CASILNAEGISYTF; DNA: TGTGCCAGCATCCTTAATGCGGAGGGTATAAGCTACACCTTC
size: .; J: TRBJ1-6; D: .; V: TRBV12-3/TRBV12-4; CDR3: CASSFTGNSPLHF; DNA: TGTGCCAGCAGTTTTACAGGGAATTCACCCCTCCACTTT
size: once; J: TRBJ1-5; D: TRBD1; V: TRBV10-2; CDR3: CASSATTGVGQPQHF; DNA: TGCGCCAGCAGCGCCACTACAGGGGTAGGGCAGCCCCAGCATTTT
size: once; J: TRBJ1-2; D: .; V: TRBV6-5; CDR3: CASRYDRTRSYGYTF; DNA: TGTGCCAGCAGGTACGACAGGACTCGTAGTTATGGCTACACCTTC
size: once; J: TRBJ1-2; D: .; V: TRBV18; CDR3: CASSPLEGSSGYTF; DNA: TGTGCCAGCTCACCACTCGAGGGATCCTCTGGCTACACCTTC
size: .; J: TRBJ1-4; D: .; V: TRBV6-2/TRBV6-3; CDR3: CASSYSIGATNEKLFF; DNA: TGTGCCAGCAGTTACTCCATCGGAGCAACTAATGAAAAACTGTTTTTT
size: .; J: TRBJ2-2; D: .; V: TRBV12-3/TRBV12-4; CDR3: CASSGKGGELFF; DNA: TGTGCCAGCTCAGGGAAAGGCGGGGAGCTGTTTTTT
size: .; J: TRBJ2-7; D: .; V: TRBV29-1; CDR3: CSVVEGPYEQYF; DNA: TGCAGCGTTGTAGAGGGGCCCTACGAGCAGTACTTC
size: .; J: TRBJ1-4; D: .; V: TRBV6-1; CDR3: CASSGPSGGTHEKLFF; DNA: TGTGCCAGCAGTGGACCTAGTGGCGGCACTCATGAAAAACTGTTTTTT
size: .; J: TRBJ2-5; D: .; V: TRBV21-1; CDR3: CASSKGGGQETQYF; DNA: TGTGCCAGCAGCAAAGGGGGCGGTCAAGAGACCCAGTACTTC
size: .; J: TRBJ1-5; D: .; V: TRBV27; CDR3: CASSLSGTFQPQHF; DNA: TGTGCCAGCAGTTTAAGCGGGACGTTTCAGCCCCAGCATTTT
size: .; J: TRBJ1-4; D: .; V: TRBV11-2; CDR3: CASSFGQPTAGEKLFF; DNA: TGTGCCAGCAGCTTCGGACAGCCAACGGCTGGTGAAAAACTGTTTTTT
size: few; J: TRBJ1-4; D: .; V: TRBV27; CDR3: CASGELGRNEKLFF; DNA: TGTGCCAGCGGGGAGCTAGGGAGAAATGAAAAACTGTTTTTT
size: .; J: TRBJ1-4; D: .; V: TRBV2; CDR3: CASKSTQVNEKLFF; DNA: TGTGCCAGCAAAAGCACACAGGTTAATGAAAAACTGTTTTTT
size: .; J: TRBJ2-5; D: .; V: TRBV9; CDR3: CASSVGGAAQETQYF; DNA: TGTGCCAGCAGCGTAGGCGGCGCAGCTCAAGAGACCCAGTACTTC
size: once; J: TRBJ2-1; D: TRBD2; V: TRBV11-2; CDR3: CASSASGGYDEQFF; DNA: TGTGCCAGCAGCGCGAGCGGGGGGTACGATGAGCAGTTCTTC
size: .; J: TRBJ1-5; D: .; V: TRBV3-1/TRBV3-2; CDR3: CASSQGGVFNQPQHF; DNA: TGTGCCAGCAGCCAAGGCGGGGTCTTCAATCAGCCCCAGCATTTT
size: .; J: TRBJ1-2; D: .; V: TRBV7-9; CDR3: CASSPGGGINLDGYTF; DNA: TGTGCCAGCAGCCCCGGTGGAGGAATAAACCTAGATGGCTACACCTTC
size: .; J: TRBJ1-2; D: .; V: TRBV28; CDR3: CASSLRSSDYGYTF; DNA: TGTGCCAGCAGTTTAAGGTCCAGCGACTATGGCTACACCTTC
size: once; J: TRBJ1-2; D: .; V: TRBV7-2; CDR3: CASSLWKPRDYGYTF; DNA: TGTGCCAGCAGCTTATGGAAACCCAGGGACTATGGCTACACCTTC